Below are 18 T cell receptor beta chains sequenced from a single sample in a study of T cell responses to AZD1222 COVID-19 vaccine. Sequenced by immunoSEQ multiplex PCR; TCRdb stores in-frame clones only, minus some. Of approximately 60,000 clones listed, about 85% were seen once; the top ten hold about 21%. Sequences were derived from peripheral blood, sampled on day 0 of MenACWY control vaccination. The receptors here all came from an adult in good health.

This sequence joins TRBV4-3 and TRBJ2-7; no clear D gene. The germline V gene encodes CDR1 LGHNA and CDR2 YSLEER. CDR3 length: 14 amino acids. V lost 0 bases to trimming and J lost 3 bases, with 9 bases between them. The DNA for the CDR3 is TGCGCCAGCAGCCAAGACATCAGAGTCTACGAGCAGTACTTC. It codes for CASSQDIRVYEQYF.

This clone has more than one count but fewer than ten. The rearrangement uses TRBV13 and TRBJ2-7; 8 positions agree with TRBD2. CDR3 length equals 15 residues. With 5 bases clipped from V and 7 bases from J, the junction kept 13 bases outside the gene matches. CDR1 and CDR2 from the germline V gene are PRHDT and FYEKMQ (reference sequence). CDR3 sequence: CASSPPGSGTREQYF. The DNA for the CDR3 is TGTGCCAGCAGCCCCCCGGGTAGCGGGACGAGGGAGCAGTACTTC.

This chain uses TRBV5-6 with TRBJ2-3; 8 bases match TRBD2. This CDR3 contains 18 residues. Germline CDR1 SGHDT, CDR2 YYEEEE. V gave up 2 bases and J gave up 4 bases; unmatched junction bases: 15. The CDR3: CASSLMGSGTRSADTQYF. DNA of the CDR3: TGTGCCAGCAGCTTAATGGGGTCTGGGACTAGATCAGCAGATACGCAGTATTTT.

This clone was seen a handful of times. The chain has TRBV29-1 and TRBJ2-5; TRBD1 matches at 8 bases. CDR1 SQVTM and CDR2 ANQGSEA come from the germline V gene. The CDR3 spans 14 residues. V trimming: 7 bases; J trimming: 0 bases; junction bases outside the gene matches: 7. The CDR3 loop reads CSGTRQGNQETQYF. CDR3 DNA sequence: TGCAGCGGAACTCGACAGGGGAACCAAGAGACCCAGTACTTC.

There are a few counts of this clone. The chain is built from TRBV14 and TRBJ1-1; a weak D match, TRBD1 (6 bases). Germline-derived CDR1 and CDR2 are SGHDN and FVKESK. This CDR3 spans 13 amino acids. Trimming pared 0 bases from V and 11 bases from J, leaving 13 bases between. CDR3 nucleotide sequence: TGTGCCAGCAGCCAAGATTACACTACAGGGGCTTTCTTT. Protein: CASSQDYTTGAFF.

This chain uses TRBV11-2 with TRBJ1-2, with 8 positions matching TRBD1. Germline V gives CDR1 SGHAT, CDR2 FQNNGV. CDR3 size: 16 residues. V dropped 5 bases and J dropped 4; count of bases not matched to a gene: 12. DNA for the CDR3: TGTGCCAGCAGCCCCCAATCCGGACAGGGCTTCTATGGCTACACCTTC. This sequence encodes CASSPQSGQGFYGYTF.

The chain employs TRBV11-2 and TRBJ2-7, with D possibly matching TRBD2 (6 bases). CDR1 and CDR2 from the germline V gene are SGHAT and FQNNGV. There are 14 residues in the CDR3. Trimming cost V 5 bases and J 4 bases, with 15 bases left between them. The chain's CDR3 is CASSQTDREYEQYF. CDR3 DNA sequence: TGTGCCAGCAGCCAAACGGATCGGGAGTACGAGCAGTACTTC. Full variable domain (outside the CDR3, taken from reference TRBV11-2 and TRBJ2-7): EAGVAQSPRYKIIEKRQSVAFWCNPISGHATLYWYQQILGQGPKLLIQFQNNGVVDDSQLPKDRFSAERLKGVDSTLKIQPAKLEDSAVYLCASSQTDREYEQYFGPGTRLTVT.

The chain combines TRBV3-1 (or the pseudogene TRBV3-2) with TRBJ1-3; unclear D gene. Germline loops: CDR1 LGHDT, CDR2 YNNKEL (reference sequence). The V and J ends lost 1 base and 2 bases respectively, with 12 bases between them. The CDR3 loop spans 16 amino acids. CDR3 in amino acids: CASSQGYAGAGNTIYF. The CDR3, as DNA: TGTGCCAGCAGCCAAGGTTACGCCGGGGCTGGAAACACCATATATTTT.

DNA for the CDR3: TGTGCCTGGAGTATTAACTCCGGACAGTACAACTATGGCTACACCTTC. Protein product: CAWSINSGQYNYGYTF. The chain is built from TRBV30 and TRBJ1-2; possibly TRBD1 for D (6 bases). The CDR3 spans 16 residues. Per the germline V gene, CDR1 is GTSNPN and CDR2 is SVGIG (reference sequence). Trimming pared 2 bases from V and 2 bases from J, leaving 18 bases between.

The chain combines TRBV27 with TRBJ1-2; D gene unclear. CDR1 and CDR2 from the germline V gene are MNHEY and SMNVEV (reference sequence). This CDR3 has 14 amino acids. V lost 4 bases, J lost 2 bases, and 11 bases lay in between. This CDR3 is CASSSYSRNYGYTF. The CDR3 coding sequence is TGTGCCAGCAGTTCTTACTCCAGAAACTATGGCTACACCTTC.

V and J are TRBV11-2 and TRBJ2-1; maybe TRBD2 (6 bases). Germline V lookup: CDR1 SGHAT, CDR2 FQNNGV. This CDR3 region has 12 residues. The V gene lost 5 bases and the J gene lost 10 bases, with 12 bases spanning the gap. The CDR3 nucleotides are TGTGCCAGCAGCCCTCGGGGGAGCGAGCAGTTCTTC. Translating it yields CASSPRGSEQFF.

The chain recombines TRBV6-6 with TRBJ2-1; 8 nucleotides agree with TRBD2. The CDR3 spans 13 residues. Germline V gives CDR1 MNHNY, CDR2 SVGAGI (reference sequence). V gave up 7 bases and J gave up 8 bases; unmatched junction bases: 7. This CDR3 reads CASTLPGGDEQFF. The CDR3 DNA reads as TGTGCCAGCACCCTACCGGGGGGGGATGAGCAGTTCTTC.

The CDR3 coding sequence is TGTGCCAGCAGCCATCGAGTGGGACAGAAGAGCCAAGAGACCCAGTACTTC. Protein product: CASSHRVGQKSQETQYF. The J gene is TRBJ2-5, the V gene TRBV3-1 (or the pseudogene TRBV3-2); 7 bases agree with TRBD1. The V and J ends lost 3 bases and 1 base, in that order; junction bases with no gene match: 11. CDR1 and CDR2 from the germline V gene are LGHDT and YNNKEL (reference sequence). The CDR3 is 17 residues long.

This sequence joins TRBV29-1 and TRBJ2-7, with TRBD2 identical over 12 bases. This CDR3 contains 14 residues. The V gene's germline CDR1 is SQVTM and CDR2 ANQGSEA. The ends lost 5 bases at V and 2 bases at J; junction bases unmatched: 4. For the CDR3, the DNA is TGCAGCGTTCCTGGACTAGCGGGGACCTACGAGCAGTACTTC. Protein sequence: CSVPGLAGTYEQYF.

The rearrangement joins TRBV29-1 to TRBJ1-1; 10 bases are shared with TRBD1. Germline CDR1 reads SQVTM; CDR2 reads ANQGSEA. The CDR3 consists of 12 residues. V lost 7 bases, J lost 6 bases, and 5 bases stayed unmatched. CDR3 in amino acids: CSGDRGSAEAFF. The CDR3 DNA sequence: TGCAGCGGGGACAGGGGATCAGCTGAAGCTTTCTTT.

This clone was counted once. The V gene is TRBV11-2, the J gene TRBJ1-6, with no clear D. Trimming took 0 bases from V and 10 from J, leaving 13 bases between them. Germline lookup yields CDR1 SGHAT and CDR2 FQNNGV. There are 15 residues in the CDR3. CDR3 nucleotides: TGTGCCAGCAGCTTAGATCGTTTGGGCGGCTCACCCCTCCACTTT. It yields the protein CASSLDRLGGSPLHF.

The chain is built from TRBV19 and TRBJ2-6; a possible D gene is TRBD1 (6 bases). CDR3 length: 15 amino acids. CDR1 and CDR2 (germline): LNHDA, SQIVND (reference sequence). Between the trimmed V and J ends, which lost 3 bases and 4 bases, there was a span of 10 bases. The CDR3 DNA sequence: TGTGCCAGTAGTATTAGGGGGTACGGGGCCAACGTCCTGACTTTC. Encoded protein: CASSIRGYGANVLTF.

The chain recombines TRBV2 with TRBJ2-7, with 7 bases aligning to TRBD2. This CDR3 is 16 amino acids long. V shed 2 bases and J 4 bases; nucleotides not matched to a gene: 11. CDR1 is SNHLY, CDR2 FYNNEI, per germline. CDR3 in amino acids: CASSELLAENLYEQYF. The CDR3 nucleotides read TGTGCCAGCAGTGAACTTCTAGCGGAAAACCTTTACGAGCAGTACTTC.